This T cell receptor beta chain was captured by sequencing in a study of spatial heterogeneity in lung cancer (dated by TCRdb to between 2018 and 2020). Regarding the complete study: Beta-chain transcripts were consistently detected in greater numbers than alpha-chain transcripts, which likely reflected higher beta-chain transcript abundance. In tumor regions, TCR transcript counts showed a strong correlation with a T cell transcriptional module score derived from matched bulk RNA-seq. In the raw uncorrected reads, each unique combination of TCR and UMI appeared more than ten times on average. In non-small cell lung cancer, the study quantitatively compared TCR alpha and beta repertoires across several tumor regions, matched nontumor lung, and blood. TCR repertoire features were related to nonsynonymous mutation counts determined by whole-exome sequencing of tumor tissue. Both alpha and beta chains were TCR-sequenced in a few hundred tumor regions, approximately 68 matched nontumor lung samples and some 56 PBMC samples obtained at surgery. The investigation overall reported the following: Confirming at a functional level the hypothesis that regional TCRs recognize regional mutations was considered to require additional single-cell paired TCR alpha and beta sequencing. Estimated TCR-seq coverage of tumor T cells was only around 7.1% for alpha chains and about 12% for beta chains. Counts of ubiquitous and regional expanded TCRs correlated with counts of ubiquitous and regional nonsynonymous mutations, respectively. The tumor nonsynonymous mutation count correlated with the number of expanded intratumoral alpha and beta TCRs.

Receptor amplification or capture employed 5' RACE. The listed sequencing device is NextSeq 500. To allow correction of PCR and sequencing errors, the TCR library protocol tagged every TCR cDNA molecule with a unique molecular identifier. In the original analysis: TCR identification, UMI-based error correction and CDR3 extraction were all carried out with Decombinator tools. Expanded TCRs were defined as those above a frequency of 2 per 1,000, corresponding to the top 1% of the tumor frequency distribution. Expanded tumor TCRs were classed as regional if statistically deemed absent (corrected P<0.05) from at least one tumor region, otherwise ubiquitous. Renyi diversity was calculated using the R vegan package after each repertoire was subsampled 100 times to 5,000 TCRs. CDR3 similarity networks were built from amino acid triplet string-kernel similarity, connecting CDR3s with pairwise similarity above 0.82. TCRdb passed the public sequencing reads through fastp at Q25 and MiXCR, retaining productive beta sequences. Every distinct CDR3 protein forms one entry, paired with its most common genes and DNA. The authors' filters were not applied to this entry. The sample table lists 9,000 to 10,000 distinct CDR3 sequences, roughly an eighth of them with a count of one. The ten largest clonotypes hold roughly an eighth of the sample.

Comments on this clonotype: Its antigen is still unknown. Base qualities were left out, and no much larger clone turns up one base away. This beta chain represents an off-target read in a library built for alpha chains; its size is of limited meaning.

CDR1 and CDR2, per the germline V gene (reference sequence), are WNHNN and SYGVQD. Trimming removed 10 bases from V and 3 bases from J, leaving 10 bases between the germline ends. Taken from cysteine to phenylalanine, the CDR3 has 11 residues. The entry retains the CDR3 DNA only, 33 bases that are in frame from base 1. The sample's time point label, in plain terms: sample taken at primary tumor resection. Samples were obtained from approximately 77 patients with early-stage, untreated non-small cell lung cancer from the lung TRACERx cohort. For TCR sequencing, whole RNA was extracted from tumor and nontumor lung tissue, or from cryopreserved PBMC samples, and no cell sorting was done. Patients were selected for TCR sequencing only if sufficient RNA was available from at least two tumor regions. Before being selected, tumor and adjacent nontumor lung specimens were reviewed by a lung pathologist.

The sequencing here drew on lung tumor tissue, taken at surgery. The sequence derives from a male donor with early-stage non-small cell lung cancer. The sequence joins TRBV10-1 to TRBJ2-7; the D gene is possibly TRBD1, with 6 bases matching. The DNA reads as follows: TGCGCCACCTCCAGGGGCTACGAGCAGTACTTC. Translated, this gives CATSRGYEQYF.